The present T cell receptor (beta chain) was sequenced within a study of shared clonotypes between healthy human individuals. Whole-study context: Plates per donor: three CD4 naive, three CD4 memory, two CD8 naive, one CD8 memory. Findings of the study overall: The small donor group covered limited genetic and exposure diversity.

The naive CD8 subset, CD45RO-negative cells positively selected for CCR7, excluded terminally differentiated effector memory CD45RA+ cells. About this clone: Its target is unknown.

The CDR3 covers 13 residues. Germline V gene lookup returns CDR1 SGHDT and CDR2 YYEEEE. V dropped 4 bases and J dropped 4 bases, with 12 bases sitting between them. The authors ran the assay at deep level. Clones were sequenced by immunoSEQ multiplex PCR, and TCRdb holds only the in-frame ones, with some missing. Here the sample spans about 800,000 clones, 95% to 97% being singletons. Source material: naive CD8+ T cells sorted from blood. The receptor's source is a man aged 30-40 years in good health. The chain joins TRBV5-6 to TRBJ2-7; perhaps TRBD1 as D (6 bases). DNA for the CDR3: TGTGCCAGCAGCACTGGACAGTCGTACGAGCAGTACTTC. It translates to CASSTGQSYEQYF. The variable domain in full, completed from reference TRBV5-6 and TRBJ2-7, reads DAGVTQSPTHLIKTRGQQVTLRCSPKSGHDTVSWYQQALGQGPQFIFQYYEEEERQRGNFPDRFSGHQFPNYSSELNVNALLLGDSALYLCASSTGQSYEQYFGPGTRLTVT.